These T cell receptor beta chains were read from a single sample in a study of blood T cell repertoires in COVID-19. This table comes from immunoSEQ multiplex PCR, and its TCRdb copy is limited to in-frame clones, with some not included. The sample consists of just over 60,000 clones, over 60% of them appearing once. The sequenced material came from peripheral blood. The receptor source for this set is a man aged 30 to 39 with COVID-19, enrolled during active disease. The conserved cysteine and the conserved F or W are not part of the CDR3 here. D genes are given only for firm matches.

V: TRBV5-4
D: TRBD2
CDR3: ASSFLAGGPSNEQF

V: TRBV7-9
D: -
CDR3: ASSYMSGATPREQY

V: TRBV5-1
D: TRBD1
CDR3: ASSYGRARGENTIY

V: TRBV3-1/TRBV3-2
D: -
CDR3: ASSQDTVNTEAF

V: TRBV4-3
D: TRBD1
CDR3: ASSQVAGTGGTEAF

V: TRBV11-3
D: -
CDR3: ASSLEQINEQY

V: TRBV6-1
D: TRBD1
CDR3: ASSDRGQNTEAF

V: TRBV5-1
D: TRBD1
CDR3: ASSSGQGGNEQF

V: TRBV3-1/TRBV3-2
D: TRBD1
CDR3: ASSQRTGGLDTQY

V: TRBV19
D: TRBD1
CDR3: ASSMTGGGSYNEQF

V: TRBV5-1
D: -
CDR3: ASSLGTVGEQY

V: TRBV12-3/TRBV12-4
D: -
CDR3: ASSSGYYGYT

V: TRBV19
D: TRBD2
CDR3: ASTPRREADTQY

V: TRBV6-5
D: -
CDR3: ASSYQGSANTEAF

V: TRBV10-3
D: TRBD1
CDR3: AISEFTGGASSPLH

V: TRBV6-1
D: TRBD1
CDR3: ASSEAPGQAYYGYT

V: TRBV30
D: -
CDR3: AWRRGVSEAYEQY

V: TRBV7-9
D: TRBD1
CDR3: ASSYGASGTGESGYT

V: TRBV5-1
D: TRBD2
CDR3: ASSGGTRTFYEQF

V: TRBV6-1
D: TRBD1
CDR3: ASSEMPGQGANEQY

V: TRBV5-4
D: TRBD1
CDR3: ASSQTGDGTGELF

V: TRBV7-6
D: -
CDR3: ASSPGTKGYEQY

V: TRBV19
D: TRBD1
CDR3: ASRRPMTGSNYGYT

V: TRBV3-1/TRBV3-2
D: TRBD1
CDR3: ASSPGDRANTEAF

V: TRBV5-1
D: -
CDR3: ASSLGGVNNSPLH

V: TRBV18
D: TRBD1
CDR3: ASSPPTGGYAPIY

V: TRBV5-4
D: TRBD1
CDR3: ASSFELQGPSSPLH

V: TRBV25-1
D: -
CDR3: ASSNSGTEETQY

V: TRBV11-3
D: TRBD1
CDR3: ASSLGDRGGEDTQY

V: TRBV27
D: -
CDR3: ASSLLPGRRKIPVYEQY

V: TRBV27
D: -
CDR3: ASSLKGQPSYEQY

V: TRBV11-3
D: TRBD1
CDR3: ASSWDRPGQKNSPLH

V: TRBV11-3
D: TRBD1
CDR3: ASSRTTGLGGYT

V: TRBV5-1
D: TRBD1
CDR3: ASSPGQGVNTGELF

V: TRBV27
D: TRBD1
CDR3: ASSFKGQGANYGYT

V: TRBV7-7
D: -
CDR3: ASSPTGGWQGLETQY

V: TRBV7-9
D: TRBD1
CDR3: ASSHRTGLNTEAF

V: TRBV7-7
D: TRBD1
CDR3: ASRQGGLTGELF

V: TRBV30
D: -
CDR3: ASTRGGVSAGYT

V: TRBV2
D: -
CDR3: ASSEEQGAGEQY

V: TRBV5-4
D: -
CDR3: ASSLVSQGIHQPQH

V: TRBV19
D: TRBD1
CDR3: ASSIPTGGNTEAF

V: TRBV2
D: TRBD1
CDR3: ASSSRQGGYGYT

V: TRBV10-3
D: -
CDR3: AIRMAEKDQETQY

V: TRBV30
D: TRBD1
CDR3: AWGAGGPYEQY

V: TRBV7-3
D: TRBD2
CDR3: ASSLTSFPSGGTGELF

V: TRBV11-2
D: -
CDR3: ASSFSGVDTQY

V: TRBV10-3
D: -
CDR3: AISESDGKEINTIY

V: TRBV15
D: TRBD1
CDR3: ATSRVPTGKDYNEQF

V: TRBV10-3
D: TRBD2
CDR3: ATGGLDSYEQY

V: TRBV29-1
D: -
CDR3: SVAMHTEAF